A single sample is the source of the 6 T cell receptor beta chains below, sequenced in a study of T-cell reconstitution after alpha-beta-depleted transplantation in children. Construction of the TCRbeta library involved unique molecular identifiers. From the PCR reads, TCRdb called clonotypes with MiXCR, one entry per CDR3 protein. The sample has under 750,000 distinct CDR3 sequences, about 23% seen once; the top ten hold approximately 14%. The sample here was PBMCs, mostly from graft donor cells, taken 360 days after TCRalphabeta/CD19-depleted stem cell transplant. These receptors were taken from a boy younger than two who had a stem cell transplant for acute myeloid leukemia, so the T cells may come from the graft donor.

V and J are TRBV28 and TRBJ2-5, with 9 bases matching TRBD2. The CDR3 has 15 amino acids. The J segment lost 5 bases and the V segment lost 7 bases, leaving 11 bases of the junction unmatched. The germline V gene encodes CDR1 MDHEN and CDR2 SYDVKM. The CDR3 bases are TGTGCCAGCATCAAGCGGGGGGTACGTGGGGAGACCCAGTACTTC. Translation gives CASIKRGVRGETQYF. The variable domain in full, completed from reference TRBV28 and TRBJ2-5, reads DVKVTQSSRYLVKRTGEKVFLECVQDMDHENMFWYRQDPGLGLRLIYFSYDVKMKEKGDIPEGYSVSREKKERFSLILESASTNQTSMYLCASIKRGVRGETQYFGPGTRLLVL.

The table lists this clonotype with a few counts. The chain carries TRBV4-3 and TRBJ2-1; 7 nucleotides match TRBD1. Germline-derived CDR1 and CDR2 are LGHNA and YSLEER. V shed 2 bases and J 2 bases; nucleotides not matched to a gene: 3. The CDR3 has 15 amino acids. CDR3 nucleotide sequence: TGCGCCAGCAGCCAATGGGACAGCCCCTACAATGAGCAGTTCTTC. Protein product: CASSQWDSPYNEQFF.

This clonotype has a handful of counts. The chain joins TRBV10-3 to TRBJ2-3; D assignment may be TRBD1 or TRBD2 (5 bases each). V shed 5 bases and J shed 4 bases, with 10 bases lying between them. Germline V gene sequence: CDR1 ENHRY, CDR2 SYGVKD. CDR3 length: 13 residues. CDR3 sequence reads: CAISRDQPDTQYF. CDR3 DNA: TGTGCCATCAGTAGGGACCAGCCAGATACGCAGTATTTT.

This chain connects TRBV20-1 to TRBJ1-4, with 7 positions matching TRBD1. The germline V gene encodes CDR1 DFQATT and CDR2 SNEGSKA (reference sequence). V was clipped by 0 bases and J by 0 bases; unmatched bases: 4. CDR3 length: 16 amino acids. CDR3 DNA sequence: TGCAGTGCTAGAGATGTAGGGGGCGCAACTAATGAAAAACTGTTTTTT. It specifies CSARDVGGATNEKLFF.

The chain is built from TRBV29-1 and TRBJ1-1; D not resolved. Germline-derived CDR1 and CDR2 are SQVTM and ANQGSEA. V shed 4 bases and J shed 1 base, with 7 bases lying between them. The CDR3 loop spans 12 amino acids. CDR3 in amino acids: CSVVSQNTEAFF. For the CDR3, the DNA is TGCAGCGTTGTTTCCCAGAACACTGAAGCTTTCTTT. The whole variable domain, filled in from reference TRBV29-1 and TRBJ1-1, reads SAVISQKPSRDICQRGTSLTIQCQVDSQVTMMFWYRQQPGQSLTLIATANQGSEATYESGFVIDKFPISRPNLTFSTLTVSNMSPEDSSIYLCSVVSQNTEAFFGQGTRLTVV.

This chain uses TRBV6-1 with TRBJ1-1; 8 bases map to TRBD1. V gave up 6 bases and J gave up 3 bases; unmatched junction bases: 12. There are 16 residues in the CDR3. CDR1 MNHNS and CDR2 SASEGT come from the germline V gene. Here the CDR3 reads CASSRRTGPTHTEAFF. The CDR3 bases are TGTGCCAGCAGCCGTCGGACAGGGCCAACTCACACTGAAGCTTTCTTT.